This entry lists 24 T cell receptor beta chains sequenced from one sample in a study of memory B cells and T cells in multiple sclerosis. The antigens of these receptors remain unknown. Stimulus-free culture yielded autoproliferating CFSE-dim and non-proliferating CFSE-high T cells, each sequenced separately. Pooled replicate wells came from around 5x10^7 CFSE-labeled PBMCs cultured about seven days without stimulus. Here immunoSEQ multiplex PCR was the method, and the copy in TCRdb shows in-frame clones only, minus some. The sample lists around 12,000 clones; 80% to 90% were seen once. Sequenced sample: PBMCs from blood kept in culture. The receptors originated from a human donor with multiple sclerosis.

V and J are TRBV4-2 and TRBJ1-2; D possibly corresponds to TRBD1 (5 bases). Germline CDR1 LGHNA, CDR2 YNFKEQ. This CDR3 comprises 16 residues. Between the trimmed V and J ends, which lost 0 bases and 2 bases, there was a span of 13 bases. Here the CDR3 reads CASSQDVHPGNYGYTF. The CDR3, as DNA: TGTGCCAGCAGCCAAGATGTTCATCCAGGGAACTATGGCTACACCTTC.

The CDR3 reads CASSLGSTDTQYF. DNA of the CDR3: TGCGCCAGCAGCTTGGGGAGCACAGATACGCAGTATTTT. J is TRBJ2-3 and V is TRBV5-1; D unresolved. There are 13 residues in the CDR3. The germline gives CDR1 SGHRS, CDR2 YFSETQ. V lost 0 bases to trimming and J lost 0 bases, with 2 bases between them.

The chain joins TRBV9 to TRBJ2-7; TRBD2 aligns across 8 bases. The trim removed 3 bases at V and 2 bases at J, leaving 7 bases unmatched. Germline V gene lookup returns CDR1 SGDLS and CDR2 YYNGEE. The CDR3 loop spans 15 amino acids. The CDR3 loop reads CASSAGLVQTYEQYF. The CDR3 DNA follows: TGTGCCAGCAGCGCGGGACTAGTGCAGACCTACGAGCAGTACTTC.

This clone was detected only once. The chain links TRBV6-4 to TRBJ1-4; D gene ambiguous. The germline V and J ends were trimmed by 3 bases and 4 bases, with 15 bases remaining between them. The CDR3 contains 16 residues. Germline V CDR1 and CDR2: MRHNA, SNTAGT. The CDR3 coding sequence is TGTGCCAGCAGTGAGTCAATCCCCGGTTTTAATGAAAAACTGTTTTTT. Protein product: CASSESIPGFNEKLFF.

This CDR3 reads CASSTGSNGEQFF. In DNA form, the CDR3 reads TGTGCCAGTTCAACAGGGTCTAATGGTGAGCAGTTCTTC. The chain has TRBV28 and TRBJ2-1; D perhaps matches TRBD1 (6 bases). Trimming took 9 bases from V and 9 from J, leaving 18 bases between them. The CDR3 covers 13 residues. Germline V CDR1 and CDR2: MDHEN, SYDVKM.

The CDR3 nucleotides are TGTGCCAGCAGCTATCGACAGCTCTCTGGAAACACCATATATTTT. Encoded protein: CASSYRQLSGNTIYF. The chain links TRBV6-5 to TRBJ1-3, with a possible D match to TRBD1 (5 bases). V was clipped by 6 bases and J by 0 bases, with 12 bases between them. The CDR3 is 15 residues long. Germline V gives CDR1 MNHEY, CDR2 SVGAGI.

The chain is built from TRBV9 and TRBJ2-5; D might be TRBD1 (6 bases). The CDR3 covers 15 residues. Trimming took 0 bases from V and 1 from J, leaving 10 bases between them. Germline V gene sequence: CDR1 SGDLS, CDR2 YYNGEE. CDR3 sequence: CASSVGTATQETQYF. In nucleotides, the CDR3 is TGTGCCAGCAGCGTAGGGACAGCTACCCAAGAGACCCAGTACTTC.

This clone has only a few counts. CDR3 residues: CASSETGLNEKLFF. For the CDR3, the DNA is TGTGCCAGCAGTGAGACGGGCCTTAATGAAAAACTGTTTTTT. The chain uses TRBV14 and TRBJ1-4; D unresolved. The V gene lost 6 bases and the J gene lost 4 bases, with 12 bases spanning the gap. The CDR3 has 14 residues. CDR1 SGHDN and CDR2 FVKESK come from the germline V gene.

This clone was picked up a small number of times. The chain is built from TRBV7-9 and TRBJ1-6; possible D gene TRBD1, 6 bases. The CDR3 runs to 12 residues. The germline V gene encodes CDR1 SEHNR and CDR2 FQNEAQ (reference sequence). The V end was cut by 4 bases, the J end by 9 bases, with 7 bases between. DNA for the CDR3: TGTGCCAGCAGCTCAGGGGCTTCACCCCTCCACTTT. Protein sequence: CASSSGASPLHF.

V and J are TRBV6-1 and TRBJ2-5; the D is unclear. The CDR3 is 14 amino acids. The germline V gene has CDR1 MNHNS and CDR2 SASEGT. V lost 5 bases and J 3 bases, leaving 13 bases between the germline ends. CDR3 coding DNA: TGTGCCAGCAGTCTGCAGGACCGTAAAGAGACCCAGTACTTC. Amino acid sequence: CASSLQDRKETQYF.

This clone was detected only a few times. This sequence joins TRBV9 and TRBJ1-2; no firm D call. Per the germline V gene, CDR1 is SGDLS and CDR2 is YYNGEE. The CDR3 runs to 13 residues. V lost 0 bases and J lost 3, with 6 bases in between. The CDR3 nucleotides are TGTGCCAGCAGCGTAGATGATTACTATGGCTACACCTTC. It is translated as CASSVDDYYGYTF. Full variable domain (missing parts from reference TRBV9 and TRBJ1-2): DSGVTQTPKHLITATGQRVTLRCSPRSGDLSVYWYQQSLDQGLQFLIQYYNGEERAKGNILERFSAQQFPDLHSELNLSSLELGDSALYFCASSVDDYYGYTFGSGTRLTVV.

V and J are TRBV5-6 and TRBJ2-3; D is unresolved. V was clipped by 2 bases and J by 2 bases, with 9 bases between them. The CDR3 runs to 14 residues. CDR1 is SGHDT, CDR2 YYEEEE, per germline. CDR3 sequence (DNA): TGTGCCAGCAGCTTTGGCAGTCTCACAGATACGCAGTATTTT. Amino acids: CASSFGSLTDTQYF.

The chain is built from TRBV27 and TRBJ2-5; D not resolved. The ends were cut back, 1 base at V and 1 base at J, with 10 bases in the middle. The germline CDR1 and CDR2 sequences are MNHEY and SMNVEV (reference sequence). The CDR3 consists of 15 residues. DNA of the CDR3: TGTGCCAGCAGTTTATGGACGTCCCCCCAAGAGACCCAGTACTTC. Amino acids: CASSLWTSPQETQYF.

The chain joins TRBV27 to TRBJ2-5; the D is unclear. The CDR3 has 13 residues. Trimming stripped 2 bases from V and 3 bases from J, with 7 bases between. Germline V lookup: CDR1 MNHEY, CDR2 SMNVEV (reference sequence). The CDR3 is CASSLRYKETQYF. The DNA for the CDR3 is TGTGCCAGCAGTTTAAGGTACAAAGAGACCCAGTACTTC.

This chain connects TRBV19 to TRBJ1-1; D call uncertain. CDR3 size: 12 residues. Trimming cost V 6 bases and J 4 bases, with 9 bases left between them. Looked up from germline, CDR1 is LNHDA and CDR2 is SQIVND (reference sequence). As DNA, the CDR3 is TGTGCCAGTAGCGGACTGAGCACTGAAGCTTTCTTT. Protein: CASSGLSTEAFF.

The J gene is TRBJ2-1, the V gene TRBV7-8; D gene uncertain. V lost 5 bases, J lost 6 bases, and 8 bases lay in between. CDR1 is SGHVS and CDR2 is FQNEAQ in the germline V gene. This CDR3 has 12 residues. CDR3 DNA: TGTGCCAGCAGCCAGACGGTCAATGAGCAGTTCTTC. As protein: CASSQTVNEQFF.

The V call is TRBV6-5, the J call TRBJ2-7; 10 bases align to TRBD1. V dropped 4 bases and J dropped 8; count of bases not matched to a gene: 14. The CDR3 covers 16 residues. Per germline, CDR1 MNHEY and CDR2 SVGAGI. The CDR3 sequence: CASSSGSGQGVTKQYF. The CDR3 region has the DNA TGTGCCAGCAGTTCTGGTTCAGGACAGGGGGTTACGAAGCAGTACTTC.

The gene calls are TRBV19 and TRBJ2-3; TRBD1 aligns across 10 bases. V lost 6 bases to trimming and J lost 2 bases; unmatched junction nucleotides: 2. The CDR3 has 14 residues. From germline, CDR1 is LNHDA and CDR2 SQIVND (reference sequence). The CDR3 loop reads CASRTGGPTDTQYF. CDR3 sequence (DNA): TGTGCCAGTAGGACAGGGGGCCCCACAGATACGCAGTATTTT.

CDR3 region: CASSLVRLASYEQYF. The CDR3 region has the DNA TGTGCCAGCAGCTTAGTTCGCCTAGCGAGCTACGAGCAGTACTTC. The chain has TRBV7-2 and TRBJ2-7, with D possibly TRBD2 on 6 matching bases. This CDR3 has 15 residues. Germline CDR1 is SGHTA and CDR2 is FQGNSA. V was shortened by 1 base and J by 3 bases, with 13 bases between the two germline ends.

The chain employs TRBV11-2 and TRBJ2-5; D is possibly TRBD1 (6 bases). CDR1 SGHAT and CDR2 FQNNGV come from the germline V gene. The V gene lost 5 bases and the J gene lost 6 bases, with 25 bases spanning the gap. The CDR3 loop spans 17 amino acids. The CDR3: CASSTSQGQPGWKTQYF. In DNA form, the CDR3 reads TGTGCCAGCAGCACCAGCCAGGGACAACCGGGATGGAAGACCCAGTACTTC.

The rearrangement uses TRBV11-2 and TRBJ1-3; D may be TRBD1 (5 bases). Per germline, CDR1 SGHAT and CDR2 FQNNGV. The CDR3 sequence is 14 residues long. Trimming pared 0 bases from V and 4 bases from J, leaving 7 bases between. The CDR3 spells CASSLERGGNTIYF. CDR3 coding DNA: TGTGCCAGCAGCTTAGAAAGGGGCGGAAACACCATATATTTT.

In DNA, the CDR3 is TGTGCCAGCAGCGTAGACCTAGCGGGTATTTTGGACAATGAGCAGTTCTTC. It codes for CASSVDLAGILDNEQFF. The chain is built from TRBV9 and TRBJ2-1; TRBD2 matches at 8 bases. This CDR3 contains 17 residues. In germline, CDR1 is SGDLS, CDR2 YYNGEE. With V trimmed by 0 bases and J by 5 bases, 10 bases remained unmatched.

The chain couples TRBV4-1 to TRBJ1-2; no clear D gene. V was shortened by 5 bases and J by 4 bases, with 23 bases between the two germline ends. In germline, CDR1 is MGHRA, CDR2 YSYEKL. The CDR3 extends over 17 amino acids. This chain's CDR3 is CASSIYTQNRKTYGYTF. CDR3 DNA: TGCGCCAGCAGCATATACACCCAGAACCGAAAGACCTATGGCTACACCTTC.

The chain has TRBV11-2 and TRBJ1-2; D is possibly TRBD1 (6 bases). Germline lookup yields CDR1 SGHAT and CDR2 FQNNGV. The CDR3 covers 14 residues. The V and J ends lost 1 base and 4 bases respectively, with 10 bases between them. The CDR3 DNA sequence: TGTGCCAGCAGCTTAGGTGTGACAGGCTATGGCTACACCTTC. Translating it yields CASSLGVTGYGYTF. The full variable domain, in which reference TRBV11-2 and TRBJ1-2 provide the parts outside the CDR3, is EAGVAQSPRYKIIEKRQSVAFWCNPISGHATLYWYQQILGQGPKLLIQFQNNGVVDDSQLPKDRFSAERLKGVDSTLKIQPAKLEDSAVYLCASSLGVTGYGYTFGSGTRLTVV.